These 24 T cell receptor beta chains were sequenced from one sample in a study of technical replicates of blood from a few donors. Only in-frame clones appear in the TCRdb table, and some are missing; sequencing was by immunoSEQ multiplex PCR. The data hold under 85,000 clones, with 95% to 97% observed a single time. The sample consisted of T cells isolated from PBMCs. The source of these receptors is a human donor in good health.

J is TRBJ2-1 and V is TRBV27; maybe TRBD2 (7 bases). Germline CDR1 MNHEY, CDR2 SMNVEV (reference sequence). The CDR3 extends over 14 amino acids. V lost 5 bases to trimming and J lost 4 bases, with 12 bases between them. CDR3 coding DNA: TGTGCCAGCAGTGCGGGGGCTGTATACAATGAGCAGTTCTTC. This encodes CASSAGAVYNEQFF.

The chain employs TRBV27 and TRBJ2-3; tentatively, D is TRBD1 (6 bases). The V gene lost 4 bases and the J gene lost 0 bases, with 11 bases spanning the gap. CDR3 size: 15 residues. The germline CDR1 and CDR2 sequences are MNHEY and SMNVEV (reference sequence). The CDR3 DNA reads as TGTGCCAGCAGTTCTAGGACAGCTAGCACAGATACGCAGTATTTT. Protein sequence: CASSSRTASTDTQYF.

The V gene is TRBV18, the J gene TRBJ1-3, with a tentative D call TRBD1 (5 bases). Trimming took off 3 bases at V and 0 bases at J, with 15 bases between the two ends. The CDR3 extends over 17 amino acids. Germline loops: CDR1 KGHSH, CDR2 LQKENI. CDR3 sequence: CASSPESDRVSGNTIYF. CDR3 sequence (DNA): TGTGCCAGCTCACCGGAGTCAGACAGAGTCTCTGGAAACACCATATATTTT.

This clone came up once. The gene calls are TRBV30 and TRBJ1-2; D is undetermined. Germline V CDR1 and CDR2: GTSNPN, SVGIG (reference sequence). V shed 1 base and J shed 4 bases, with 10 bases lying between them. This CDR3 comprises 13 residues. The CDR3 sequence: CAWSEVRFYGYTF. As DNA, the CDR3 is TGTGCCTGGAGTGAAGTTAGATTCTATGGCTACACCTTC.

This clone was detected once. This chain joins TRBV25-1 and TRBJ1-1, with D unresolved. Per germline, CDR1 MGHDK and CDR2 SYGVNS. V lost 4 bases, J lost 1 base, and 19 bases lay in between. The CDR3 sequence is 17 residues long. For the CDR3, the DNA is TGTGCCAGCAGTGGACTGAGGGCGGGGAGTAGGAACACTGAAGCTTTCTTT. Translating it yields CASSGLRAGSRNTEAFF.

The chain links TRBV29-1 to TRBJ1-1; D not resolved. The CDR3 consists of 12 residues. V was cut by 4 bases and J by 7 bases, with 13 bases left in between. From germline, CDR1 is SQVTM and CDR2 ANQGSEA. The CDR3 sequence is CSVGRFPIEAFF. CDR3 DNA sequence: TGCAGCGTTGGGCGGTTTCCTATTGAAGCTTTCTTT. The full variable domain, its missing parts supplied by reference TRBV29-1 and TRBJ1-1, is SAVISQKPSRDICQRGTSLTIQCQVDSQVTMMFWYRQQPGQSLTLIATANQGSEATYESGFVIDKFPISRPNLTFSTLTVSNMSPEDSSIYLCSVGRFPIEAFFGQGTRLTVV.

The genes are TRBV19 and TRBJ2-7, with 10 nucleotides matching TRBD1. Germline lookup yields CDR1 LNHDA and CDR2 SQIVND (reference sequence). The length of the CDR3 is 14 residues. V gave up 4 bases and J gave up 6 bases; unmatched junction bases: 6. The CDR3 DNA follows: TGTGCCAGTAGTAGGACAGGGGGGGATCCCGAGCAGTACTTC. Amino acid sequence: CASSRTGGDPEQYF.

The CDR3 loop is CASSVIGAEDEKLFF. Written as DNA, the CDR3 is TGTGCCAGCAGCGTTATTGGGGCTGAGGATGAAAAACTGTTTTTT. The chain carries TRBV9 and TRBJ1-4, with D maybe TRBD1 (5 bases). V was cut by 2 bases and J by 6 bases, with 14 bases left in between. The CDR3 totals 15 residues. Germline loops: CDR1 SGDLS, CDR2 YYNGEE.

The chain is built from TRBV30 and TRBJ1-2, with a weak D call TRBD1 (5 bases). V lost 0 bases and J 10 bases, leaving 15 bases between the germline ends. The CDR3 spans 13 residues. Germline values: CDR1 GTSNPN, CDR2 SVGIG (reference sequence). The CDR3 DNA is TGTGCCTGGAGTGTAAATCGGCAGGGAATCTACACCTTC. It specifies CAWSVNRQGIYTF.

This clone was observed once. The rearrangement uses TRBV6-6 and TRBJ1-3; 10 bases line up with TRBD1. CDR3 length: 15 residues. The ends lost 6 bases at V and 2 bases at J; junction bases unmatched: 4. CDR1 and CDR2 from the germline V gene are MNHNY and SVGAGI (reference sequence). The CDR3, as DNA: TGTGCCAGCAGGACAGGGGGCAAAGCTGGAAACACCATATATTTT. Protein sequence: CASRTGGKAGNTIYF.

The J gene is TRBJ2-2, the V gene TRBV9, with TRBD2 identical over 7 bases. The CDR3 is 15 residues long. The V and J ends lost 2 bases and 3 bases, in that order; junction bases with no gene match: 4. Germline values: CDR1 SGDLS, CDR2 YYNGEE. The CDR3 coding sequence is TGTGCCAGCAGCGTGGGGAGGGCTTACACCGGGGAGCTGTTTTTT. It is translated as CASSVGRAYTGELFF.

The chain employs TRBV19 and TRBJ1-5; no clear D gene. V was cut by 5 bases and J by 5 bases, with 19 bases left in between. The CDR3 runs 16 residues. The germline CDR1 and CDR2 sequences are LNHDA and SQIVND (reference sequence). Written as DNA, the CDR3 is TGTGCCAGTAGTTCCCGACAAGTCTTGTTGGATCAGCCCCAGCATTTT. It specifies CASSSRQVLLDQPQHF.

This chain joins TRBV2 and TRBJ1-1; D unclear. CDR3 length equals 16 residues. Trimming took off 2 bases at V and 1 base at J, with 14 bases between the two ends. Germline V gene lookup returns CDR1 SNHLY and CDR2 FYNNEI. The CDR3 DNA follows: TGTGCCAGCAGTGAACGAGGGTGGGGTGGGAACACTGAAGCTTTCTTT. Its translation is CASSERGWGGNTEAFF.

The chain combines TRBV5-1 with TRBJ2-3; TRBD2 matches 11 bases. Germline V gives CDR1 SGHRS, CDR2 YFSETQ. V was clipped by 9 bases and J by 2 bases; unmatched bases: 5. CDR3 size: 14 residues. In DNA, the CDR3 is TGCGCCACCGGGACTAGCGGAGTCACAGATACGCAGTATTTT. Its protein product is CATGTSGVTDTQYF.

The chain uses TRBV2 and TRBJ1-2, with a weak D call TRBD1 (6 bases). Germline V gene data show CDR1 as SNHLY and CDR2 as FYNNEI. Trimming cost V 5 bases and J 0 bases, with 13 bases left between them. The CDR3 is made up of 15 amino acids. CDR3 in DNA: TGTGCCAGCAGTATAAGGACAGAGACTAACTATGGCTACACCTTC. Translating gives CASSIRTETNYGYTF.

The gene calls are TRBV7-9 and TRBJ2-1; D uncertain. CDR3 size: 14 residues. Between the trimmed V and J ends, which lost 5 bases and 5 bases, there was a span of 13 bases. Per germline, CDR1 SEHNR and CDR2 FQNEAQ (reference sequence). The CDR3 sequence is CASSPNPGHNEQFF. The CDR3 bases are TGTGCCAGCAGCCCAAACCCTGGGCACAATGAGCAGTTCTTC. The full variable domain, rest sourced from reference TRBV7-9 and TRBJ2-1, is DTGVSQNPRHKITKRGQNVTFRCDPISEHNRLYWYRQTLGQGPEFLTYFQNEAQLEKSRLLSDRFSAERPKGSFSTLEIQRTEQGDSAMYLCASSPNPGHNEQFFGPGTRLTVL.

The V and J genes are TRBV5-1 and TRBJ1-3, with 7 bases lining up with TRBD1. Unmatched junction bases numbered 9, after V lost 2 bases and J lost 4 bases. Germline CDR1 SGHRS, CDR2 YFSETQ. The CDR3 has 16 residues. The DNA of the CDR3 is TGCGCCAGCAGCTTCCCGGGCGAGGGGGCCGGAAACACCATATATTTT. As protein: CASSFPGEGAGNTIYF.

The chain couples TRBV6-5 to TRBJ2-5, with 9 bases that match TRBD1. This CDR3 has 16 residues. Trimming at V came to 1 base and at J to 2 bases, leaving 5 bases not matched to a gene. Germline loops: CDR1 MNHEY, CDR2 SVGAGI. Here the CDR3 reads CASSYFGTGTQETQYF. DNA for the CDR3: TGTGCCAGCAGTTACTTCGGGACAGGGACTCAAGAGACCCAGTACTTC.

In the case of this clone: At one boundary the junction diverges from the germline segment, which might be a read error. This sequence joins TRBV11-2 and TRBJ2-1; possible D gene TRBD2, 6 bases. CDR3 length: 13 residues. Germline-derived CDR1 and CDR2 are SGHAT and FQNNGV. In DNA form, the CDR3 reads TGTGCCAGCAGCTTGGGTGGTGTGGAGGGGCCACTCTTC. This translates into CASSLGGVEGPLF.

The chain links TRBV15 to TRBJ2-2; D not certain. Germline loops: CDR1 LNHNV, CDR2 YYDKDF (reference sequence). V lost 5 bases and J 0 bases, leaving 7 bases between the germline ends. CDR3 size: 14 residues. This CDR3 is CATSSGTNTGELFF. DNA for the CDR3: TGTGCCACCAGCTCAGGTACGAACACCGGGGAGCTGTTTTTT.

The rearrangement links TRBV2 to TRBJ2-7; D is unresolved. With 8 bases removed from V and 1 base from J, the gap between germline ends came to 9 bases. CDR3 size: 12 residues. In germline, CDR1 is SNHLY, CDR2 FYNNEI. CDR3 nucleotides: TGTGCCAGCTCTCGCACTTCCTACGAGCAGTACTTC. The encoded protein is CASSRTSYEQYF.

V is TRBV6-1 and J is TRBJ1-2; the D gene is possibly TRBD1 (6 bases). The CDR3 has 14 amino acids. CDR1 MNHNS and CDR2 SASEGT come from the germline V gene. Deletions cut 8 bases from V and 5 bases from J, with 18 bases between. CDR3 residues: CASGLGRGDYGYTF. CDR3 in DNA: TGTGCCAGCGGCCTAGGCAGGGGCGATTATGGCTACACCTTC.

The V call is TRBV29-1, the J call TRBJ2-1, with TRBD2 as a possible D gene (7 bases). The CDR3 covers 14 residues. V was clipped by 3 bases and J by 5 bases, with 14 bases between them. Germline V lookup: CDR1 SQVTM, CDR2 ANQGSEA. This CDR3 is CSVDYRGANNEQFF. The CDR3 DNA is TGCAGCGTTGATTATCGGGGGGCCAACAATGAGCAGTTCTTC.

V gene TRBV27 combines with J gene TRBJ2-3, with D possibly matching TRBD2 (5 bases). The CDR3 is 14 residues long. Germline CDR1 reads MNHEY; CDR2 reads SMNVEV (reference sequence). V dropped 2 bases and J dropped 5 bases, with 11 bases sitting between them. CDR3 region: CASSLILDLDTQYF. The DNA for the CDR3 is TGTGCCAGCAGTTTAATACTAGATCTAGATACGCAGTATTTT.